These 8 T cell receptor beta chains came from one sample sequenced in a study of spatial heterogeneity in lung cancer. Regarding time point: sample taken at primary tumor resection. Unsorted whole RNA from tumor, nontumor lung or frozen PBMC underwent sequencing. TCRdb itself ran the 5' RACE reads through MiXCR, one entry per CDR3 protein. The data contain tens of thousands of distinct CDR3 sequences, about 9.4% of them singletons. Here the sequenced sample was PBMCs, taken at surgery. The receptors derive from a male donor with early-stage non-small cell lung cancer.

This clonotype has only a few counts. This sequence joins TRBV6-5 and TRBJ1-4; TRBD1 agrees at 7 bases. Losses at the gene ends were 6 bases for V and 7 bases for J; bases not matched to a gene: 8. Germline CDR1 and CDR2: MNHEY and SVGAGI. The CDR3 is 14 residues long. The CDR3 is CASSKGQRSEKLFF. In DNA form, the CDR3 reads TGTGCCAGCAGCAAGGGACAGAGAAGTGAAAAACTGTTTTTT.

This clonotype was seen repeatedly, ten times or more. This chain connects TRBV11-2 to TRBJ2-5; no firm D call. CDR1 is SGHAT and CDR2 is FQNNGV in the germline V gene. The length of the CDR3 is 13 residues. V was trimmed by 3 bases and J by 1 base, leaving 6 bases between them. The CDR3 protein is CASSFTSQETQYF. In DNA form, the CDR3 reads TGTGCCAGCAGCTTTACGAGCCAAGAGACCCAGTACTTC.

This clonotype showed up just a few times. The CDR3 bases are TGTGCCAGCAGCGCCCACGGCGGCGCCGTCTATGGCTACACCTTC. Translating gives CASSAHGGAVYGYTF. The rearrangement joins TRBV7-9 to TRBJ1-2; unclear D gene. V lost 5 bases and J 4 bases, leaving 17 bases between the germline ends. The CDR3 totals 15 residues. CDR1 SEHNR and CDR2 FQNEAQ come from the germline V gene (reference sequence).

At least ten counts were recorded for this clonotype. This chain joins TRBV5-1 and TRBJ2-1, with D possibly being TRBD2 (6 bases). With 0 bases removed from V and 4 bases from J, the gap between germline ends came to 11 bases. Germline V lookup: CDR1 SGHRS, CDR2 YFSETQ. This CDR3 region has 15 residues. The CDR3: CASSLVAGSYNEQFF. In DNA form, the CDR3 reads TGCGCCAGCAGCTTGGTGGCGGGAAGTTACAATGAGCAGTTCTTC.

There are many counts of this clonotype. The V and J genes are TRBV20-1 and TRBJ2-3; D is unresolved. Looked up from germline, CDR1 is DFQATT and CDR2 is SNEGSKA (reference sequence). V was pared by 3 bases and J by 6 bases, with 4 bases between. The CDR3 sequence is 10 residues long. CDR3 DNA: TGCAGTGCTAGGAAGGATACGCAGTATTTT. Translating it yields CSARKDTQYF.

V usage is TRBV5-1 and J usage is TRBJ1-1; unclear D gene. Trimming took off 5 bases at V and 4 bases at J, with 12 bases between the two ends. The CDR3 consists of 13 residues. Germline V gene sequence: CDR1 SGHRS, CDR2 YFSETQ. The CDR3, as DNA: TGCGCCAGCAGAGAAATAGGGTCCACTGAAGCTTTCTTT. Translating it yields CASREIGSTEAFF.

This clonotype has just a few counts. The chain uses TRBV20-1 and TRBJ1-2; D may be TRBD1 (5 bases). Germline CDR1 reads DFQATT; CDR2 reads SNEGSKA (reference sequence). Trimming left V 3 bases short and J 8 bases short, with 19 bases between. This CDR3 has 14 residues. In nucleotides, the CDR3 is TGCAGTGCTAGTCTCGGGCAGGGTATGAGCGGCTACACCTTC. This codes for CSASLGQGMSGYTF.

This clonotype was counted ten times or more. V gene TRBV5-4 combines with J gene TRBJ2-1; 10 bases align to TRBD2. CDR3 length: 15 residues. CDR1 and CDR2 (germline): SGHNT, YYREEE (reference sequence). V dropped 4 bases and J dropped 10; count of bases not matched to a gene: 11. CDR3 coding DNA: TGTGCCAGCAGCGACTGGCTAGCGGGAGAGTGGGAGCAGTTCTTC. Its translation is CASSDWLAGEWEQFF.